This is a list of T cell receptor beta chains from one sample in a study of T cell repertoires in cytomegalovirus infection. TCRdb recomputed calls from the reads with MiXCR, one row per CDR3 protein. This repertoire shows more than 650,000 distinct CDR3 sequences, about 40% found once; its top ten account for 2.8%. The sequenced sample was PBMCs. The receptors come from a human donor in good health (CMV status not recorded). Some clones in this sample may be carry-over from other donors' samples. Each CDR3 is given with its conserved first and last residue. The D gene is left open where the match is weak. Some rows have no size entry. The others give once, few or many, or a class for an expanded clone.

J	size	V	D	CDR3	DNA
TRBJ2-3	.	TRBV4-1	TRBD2	CASSQEASGGSTSTDTQYF	TGCGCCAGCAGCCAAGAGGCTAGCGGGGGGTCCACTAGCACAGATACGCAGTATTTT
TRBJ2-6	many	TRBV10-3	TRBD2	CATGGAFGEARSGANVLTF	TGTGCCACCGGGGGGGCATTTGGAGAGGCCCGCTCTGGGGCCAACGTCCTGACTTTC
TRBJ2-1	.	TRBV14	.	CASSRTGHRIYNEQFF	TGTGCCAGCAGCCGCACGGGACACCGCATCTACAATGAGCAGTTCTTC
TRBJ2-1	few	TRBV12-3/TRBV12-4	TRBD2	CASSLGLAGLNEQFF	TGTGCCAGCAGTTTAGGACTAGCGGGTTTGAATGAGCAGTTCTTC
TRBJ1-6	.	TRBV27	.	CASSSDLTRRYSPLHF	TGTGCCAGCAGTTCGGACCTGACCCGGAGGTATTCACCCCTCCACTTT
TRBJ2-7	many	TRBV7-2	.	CASSFGLTYEQYF	TGTGCCAGCAGCTTCGGGTTGACCTACGAGCAGTACTTC
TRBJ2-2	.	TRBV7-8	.	CASSLAGGDGELFF	TGTGCCAGCAGCTTAGCAGGCGGTGACGGGGAGCTGTTTTTT
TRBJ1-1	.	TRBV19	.	CASTPNPREVGGTEAFF	TGTGCCAGTACCCCGAACCCACGGGAGGTCGGGGGCACTGAAGCTTTCTTT
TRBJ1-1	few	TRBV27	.	CASSTEPNTEAFF	TGTGCCAGCAGTACAGAGCCGAACACTGAAGCTTTCTTT
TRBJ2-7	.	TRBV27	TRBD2	CASLYGRGEQYF	TGTGCCAGCCTCTATGGGCGGGGGGAGCAGTACTTC
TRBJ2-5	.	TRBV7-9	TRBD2	CASSSNSGSIGTQYF	TGTGCCAGCAGCTCGAATAGCGGGAGCATAGGGACCCAGTACTTC
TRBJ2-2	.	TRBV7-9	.	CASSLGGGIDTGELFF	TGTGCCAGCAGCTTGGGCGGCGGGATTGACACCGGGGAGCTGTTTTTT
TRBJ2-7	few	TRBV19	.	CASSKTYGGVNEQYF	TGTGCCAGTAGTAAAACTTACGGGGGAGTGAACGAGCAGTACTTC
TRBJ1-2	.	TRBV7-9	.	CASSLADSVGYTF	TGTGCCAGCAGCTTAGCGGACAGTGTGGGCTACACCTTC
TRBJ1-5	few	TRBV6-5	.	CASSYDGGVQPQHF	TGTGCCAGCAGTTACGATGGGGGCGTTCAGCCCCAGCATTTT
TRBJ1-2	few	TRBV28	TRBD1	CASSRDRGSGYTF	TGTGCCAGCAGCCGGGACAGGGGTAGTGGCTACACCTTC
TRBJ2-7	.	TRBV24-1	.	CATNTGTLTYEQYF	TGTGCCACCAATACCGGGACACTGACCTACGAGCAGTACTTC
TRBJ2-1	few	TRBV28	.	CASSLSPLNEQFF	TGTGCCAGCAGTCTCTCCCCCCTCAATGAGCAGTTCTTC
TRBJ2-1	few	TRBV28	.	CASSGTVADNEQFF	TGTGCCAGCTCGGGGACGGTGGCGGACAATGAGCAGTTCTTC